These 4 T cell receptor beta chains were all obtained from the same sample, sequenced in a study of blood T cell repertoires in COVID-19 (TCRdb year 2020). The library was prepared using the immunoSEQ multiplex PCR assay. Not all clones reach the TCRdb copy of this immuneACCESS table, which keeps in-frame sequences only. Checked studies attribute under half of the gap to unresolved V genes and leave the rest unexplained. For this sample the table gives about 140,000 clones, of which around nine tenths were detected only once. Clones ranked in the top ten supply 8.5% to 9% of the sample. The specimen sequenced was peripheral blood. The receptors originated from a woman in her fifties or sixties with active or convalescent COVID-19.

This rearrangement joins TRBV27 to TRBJ1-5; 8 bases map to TRBD1. CDR1 is MNHEY, CDR2 SMNVEV, per germline (reference sequence). With 7 bases clipped from V and 9 bases from J, the junction kept 11 bases outside the gene matches. This CDR3 has 14 residues. CDR3 bases: TGTGCCAGCAATGGGACAGGCCCCGTGAGGCCCCAGCATTTT. Its protein is CASNGTGPVRPQHF.

This chain connects TRBV7-9 to TRBJ1-1, with 12 bases aligning to TRBD1. Germline CDR1 reads SEHNR; CDR2 reads FQNEAQ (reference sequence). The V gene end was trimmed by 4 bases and the J gene end by 10 bases; junction bases not matched to a gene: 7. The CDR3 contains 14 residues. Written as DNA, the CDR3 is TGTGCCAGCAGCTCGGGACAGGGGGCTGGGCGAGCTTTCTTT. This translates into CASSSGQGAGRAFF. Full variable domain (missing parts from reference TRBV7-9 and TRBJ1-1): DTGVSQNPRHKITKRGQNVTFRCDPISEHNRLYWYRQTLGQGPEFLTYFQNEAQLEKSRLLSDRFSAERPKGSFSTLEIQRTEQGDSAMYLCASSSGQGAGRAFFGQGTRLTVV.

This sequence joins TRBV25-1 and TRBJ2-7; 9 bases fit TRBD1. Germline V gives CDR1 MGHDK, CDR2 SYGVNS. The CDR3 spans 16 residues. With 3 bases clipped from V and 11 bases from J, the junction kept 17 bases outside the gene matches. This CDR3 reads CASSELPGQGAGRKYF. Written as DNA, the CDR3 is TGTGCCAGCAGTGAGCTCCCGGGACAGGGCGCTGGGCGAAAGTACTTC.

V usage is TRBV5-6 and J usage is TRBJ2-2, with D tentatively TRBD1 (6 bases). This CDR3 has 15 amino acids. Germline CDR1 and CDR2: SGHDT and YYEEEE. Trimming took 5 bases from V and 2 from J, leaving 13 bases between them. The CDR3 DNA follows: TGTGCCAGCAGGTCCGGGACAATTAACACCGGGGAGCTGTTTTTT. Its protein is CASRSGTINTGELFF.